The clone carrying this TCR beta chain was found once. There was relapse after autologous stem cell transplantation in every patient, and there was variation in brentuximab vedotin exposure. The data belong to a study of PD-1 blockade in classical Hodgkin lymphoma. This CDR3 region has 20 residues. V lost 4 bases and J 3 bases, leaving 28 bases between the germline ends. The germline V gene has CDR1 SGHVS and CDR2 FNYEAQ. Assay: immunoSEQ multiplex PCR; the TCRdb copy retains only in-frame clones and omits some. The data contain 12,000 to 15,000 clones, roughly 84% of them singletons. The clonotype was recovered from a human donor with classical Hodgkin lymphoma. The genes are TRBV7-6 and TRBJ1-3, with no clear D. The sample consisted of peripheral blood mononuclear cells (PBMCs), taken at baseline. The CDR3 protein is CASSSQPIRATLESGNTIYF. CDR3 DNA: TGTGCCAGCAGCTCCCAACCGATACGGGCCACCTTAGAAAGTGGAAACACCATATATTTT.